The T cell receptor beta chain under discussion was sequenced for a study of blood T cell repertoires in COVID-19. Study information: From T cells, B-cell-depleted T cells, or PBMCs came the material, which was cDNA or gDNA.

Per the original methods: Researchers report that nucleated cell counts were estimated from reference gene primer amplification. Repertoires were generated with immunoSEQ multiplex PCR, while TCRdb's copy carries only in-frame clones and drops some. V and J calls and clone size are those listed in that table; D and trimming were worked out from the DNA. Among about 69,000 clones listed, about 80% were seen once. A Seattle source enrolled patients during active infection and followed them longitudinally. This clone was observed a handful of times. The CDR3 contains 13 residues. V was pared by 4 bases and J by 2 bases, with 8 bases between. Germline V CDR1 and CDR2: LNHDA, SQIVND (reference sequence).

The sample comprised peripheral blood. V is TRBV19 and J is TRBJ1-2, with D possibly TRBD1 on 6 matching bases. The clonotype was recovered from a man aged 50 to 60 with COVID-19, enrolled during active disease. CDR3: CASSKDRNYGYTF. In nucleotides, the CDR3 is TGTGCCAGTAGTAAAGACAGGAACTATGGCTACACCTTC.